This TCR beta chain stems from a study of OX40 agonist ivuxolimab in advanced cancers. With respect to the entire study: The costimulatory receptor OX40 (CD134) was targeted by ivuxolimab, a fully human IgG2 agonistic monoclonal antibody. Intravenous ivuxolimab was administered to patients every 2 weeks at six dose levels: 0.01, 0.1, 0.3, 1.5, 3 and 10 mg/kg. Among the roughly 52 dose-escalation patients, 19 had hepatocellular carcinoma, 15 or so melanoma, 9 renal cell carcinoma and 9 head and neck cancer. The dose-escalation cohort was over 70% male with a mean age of about 58 years, ranging from about 23 to 85. Patients were allowed to have had prior anti-PD-1, anti-PD-L1 or anti-CTLA-4 therapy, and 40% to 45% of the dose-escalation patients had been treated with checkpoint inhibitors. Partial responses occurred in three dose-escalation patients, of whom one had hepatocellular carcinoma and two had cutaneous melanoma. The purpose of peripheral TCRbeta sequencing was to test whether ivuxolimab changed TCR sequence diversity and led to clonal T-cell expansion. The paper reports the monotherapy dose-escalation portion (N of about 47 patients) of the phase I ivuxolimab trial.

Genomic DNA was extracted from sorted cells for sequencing of the TCRbeta CDR3 region. The immunoSEQ Assay was used for sequencing of TCRbeta CDR3 regions. TCRdb stores this immuneACCESS table with in-frame sequences only. Part of the clones is absent; in the studies checked, under half of the shortfall reflects unresolved V genes, and no reason is known for the rest. The sample data list about 35,000 clones, and 84% of these were observed just once. The ten largest clonotypes hold 10% to 15% of the sample. For this chain, trimming is 4 bases at the V end and 5 bases at the J end, and the number of junction bases without a gene match is 5. According to the germline V gene, CDR1 reads SGHRS and CDR2 reads YFSETQ. The CDR3 starts with the cysteine, ends with the phenylalanine, and has 14 residues. The DNA shown is the 42-base CDR3, in frame from base 1. For this clone: The antigen it recognizes is unknown. Base-call qualities are not available, and no considerably larger clone is one nucleotide away.

Patients with a history of autoimmune disease or receiving systemic immunosuppression were excluded from the trial. Peripheral blood for TCR sequencing was drawn from every dose cohort at baseline, at cycle 4 day 1 and at cycle 7 day 1. The samples were taken from a phase I, first-in-human, multicenter, open-label dose-escalation trial of ivuxolimab. Adults with locally advanced or metastatic melanoma, renal cell carcinoma, hepatocellular carcinoma or head and neck squamous cell carcinoma were enrolled in the trial. CD4+ and CD8+ T cells were sorted separately from peripheral blood before TCR sequencing. Overall results and qualifications from the work: After ivuxolimab, CD8+ T cells had more expanded clones than CD4+ T cells on average. Clonal expansion of both CD4+ and CD8+ blood T cells was observed from baseline to week 6 at doses 0.1 to 3.0 mg/kg. The antigen specificity of the peripheral T cells that underwent clonal expansion was not determined. In the 0.1-3.0 mg/kg groups, partial responders had among the lowest normalized peripheral clonal expansion, particularly in CD8+ T cells. Low levels of normalized T-cell clonal expansion were also seen in some patients who did not respond.

This specimen consisted of CD4+ or CD8+ T cells sorted from blood, obtained in a trial of the OX40 agonist ivuxolimab. The chain uses TRBV5-1 and TRBJ2-1; a stretch of 8 junction bases matches TRBD2. This clonotype was obtained from an adult with an advanced solid tumor such as melanoma, head and neck, liver or kidney cancer. The CDR3 here reads CASSDGTRNNEQFF. The nucleotides read TGCGCCAGCAGCGACGGGACTAGGAACAATGAGCAGTTCTTC.